This TCR beta chain was sequenced for a study of cytomegalovirus exposure and HLA in healthy donors. After removal of 8 bases from V and 1 base from J, the junction contained 9 bases not matched to a gene. The CDR3 is made up of 16 amino acids. The germline gives CDR1 ENHRY, CDR2 SYGVKD. The study ran its PCR with 60 Vbeta and 13 Jbeta primers. Method: immunoSEQ multiplex PCR; TCRdb's copy keeps in-frame clones and lacks some. The repertoire includes roughly 140,000 clones, 70% of them detected once, and 1.5% to 2% sits in the top ten. There are a few counts of this clone. Sequencing was carried out using PBMCs. The clonotype originates from a woman between 25 and 40 years old in good health and CMV-seronegative. The chain uses TRBV10-3 and TRBJ2-3, with TRBD2 matching over 10 bases. The CDR3 is CAIASSGSGGTDTQYF. CDR3 in DNA: TGTGCCATCGCGTCTAGCGGGAGTGGAGGCACAGATACGCAGTATTTT.